The T cell receptor beta chain described here comes from a study of Ad26.COV2.S vaccination and SARS-CoV-2 variants. This table comes from immunoSEQ multiplex PCR, and its TCRdb copy is limited to in-frame clones, with some not included. The sample lists 300,000 to 400,000 clones, about nine tenths occurring once. As concerns this clone: Its antigen is unknown.

Study-level findings and limits: For non-spike TCRs, breadth in vaccine recipients resembled that in placebo recipients. Relative to placebo recipients, vaccine recipients exhibited elevated spike-specific TCR breadth.

This sample's treatment: around 19 received Ad26.COV2.S at low or high dose, single or two shots; several received placebo; per-sample allocation not given. Sampling was performed 63 days after the first vaccine or placebo injection. Germline CDR1 is LGHDT and CDR2 is YNNKEL (reference sequence). The CDR3 length is 14 residues. The V gene lost 4 bases and the J gene lost 5 bases, with 12 bases spanning the gap. The specimen was peripheral blood, collected in a trial of Ad26.COV2.S vaccine versus placebo. The sequence was obtained from a person between 18 and 59 years old who received the Ad26.COV2.S COVID-19 vaccine or a placebo. This rearrangement joins TRBV3-1 (or the pseudogene TRBV3-2) to TRBJ1-5; D may be TRBD1 (5 bases). Written as DNA, the CDR3 is TGTGCCAGCAGCCCAGGGCAGACTTATCAGCCCCAGCATTTT. Its protein product is CASSPGQTYQPQHF.